These T cell receptor beta chains were read from a single sample in a study of shared clonotypes between healthy human individuals. Here immunoSEQ multiplex PCR was the method, and the copy in TCRdb shows in-frame clones only, minus some. The sample lists some 2.3 million clones; roughly 93% were seen once. The sequencing sample was made of naive CD4+ T cells from PBMCs. The receptors shown here come from a man between 18 and 35 years old in good health. Some clones in this sample may be carry-over from other donors' samples. CDR3s include the opening cysteine and the closing phenylalanine or tryptophan. The D gene is left open where the match is weak. Only part of the rows carry a size: once, few, many, or a class if the clone is expanded.

D gene: -
clone size: -
CDR3 length: 15
J gene: TRBJ1-6
V gene: TRBV28
CDR3 DNA: TGTGCCAGCAGTTTTCCCAACTCCTATAATTCACCCCTCCACTTT
CDR3 protein: CASSFPNSYNSPLHF

D gene: -
clone size: -
CDR3 length: 16
J gene: TRBJ1-2
V gene: TRBV6-5
CDR3 DNA: TGTGCCAGCAGTTACTCGGTTCGTGGGGCCAACTGGGGCTACACCTTC
CDR3 protein: CASSYSVRGANWGYTF

D gene: TRBD2
clone size: few
CDR3 length: 17
J gene: TRBJ2-1
V gene: TRBV7-9
CDR3 DNA: TGTGCCAGCAGCGGTACAGGCACTAGCGGGAGCTACAATGAGCAGTTCTTC
CDR3 protein: CASSGTGTSGSYNEQFF

D gene: -
clone size: -
CDR3 length: 15
J gene: TRBJ2-7
V gene: TRBV4-1
CDR3 DNA: TGCGCCAGCAGCCAAGTCAGGGATTATTCCTACGAGCAGTACTTC
CDR3 protein: CASSQVRDYSYEQYF

D gene: TRBD2
clone size: -
CDR3 length: 16
J gene: TRBJ2-7
V gene: TRBV28
CDR3 DNA: TGTGCCAGCAGTTCGCCCCGACTAGCGGTTAATTACGAGCAGTACTTC
CDR3 protein: CASSSPRLAVNYEQYF

D gene: -
clone size: -
CDR3 length: 17
J gene: TRBJ2-2
V gene: TRBV4-1
CDR3 DNA: TGCGCCAGCAGCCAAGAACTACAGGGAGCGAACACCGGGGAGCTGTTTTTT
CDR3 protein: CASSQELQGANTGELFF

D gene: -
clone size: -
CDR3 length: 14
J gene: TRBJ1-5
V gene: TRBV2
CDR3 DNA: TGTGCCAGCAGTGAGGGTGGACAGAACCAGCCCCAGCATTTT
CDR3 protein: CASSEGGQNQPQHF

D gene: -
clone size: -
CDR3 length: 15
J gene: TRBJ1-3
V gene: TRBV11-2
CDR3 DNA: TGTGCCAGCAGCGAGGGGGGGTTCTCTGGAAACACCATATATTTT
CDR3 protein: CASSEGGFSGNTIYF

D gene: TRBD1
clone size: -
CDR3 length: 17
J gene: TRBJ2-6
V gene: TRBV7-6
CDR3 DNA: TGTGCCAGCAGCTTGGAGGACAGGTTCTCTGGGGCCAACGTCCTGACTTTC
CDR3 protein: CASSLEDRFSGANVLTF

D gene: -
clone size: -
CDR3 length: 17
J gene: TRBJ1-5
V gene: TRBV28
CDR3 DNA: TGTGCCAGCAAAAAACCGGGGGGAAGGTTAGGCAATCAGCCCCAGCATTTT
CDR3 protein: CASKKPGGRLGNQPQHF

D gene: -
clone size: -
CDR3 length: 13
J gene: TRBJ1-1
V gene: TRBV10-3
CDR3 DNA: TGTGCCATCAGGCGACAGGCTAACACTGAAGCTTTCTTT
CDR3 protein: CAIRRQANTEAFF

D gene: -
clone size: -
CDR3 length: 14
J gene: TRBJ1-2
V gene: TRBV28
CDR3 DNA: TGTGCCAGCAGGGAGAGTCGGGAAGTGTATGGCTACACCTTC
CDR3 protein: CASRESREVYGYTF

D gene: TRBD1
clone size: -
CDR3 length: 15
J gene: TRBJ1-1
V gene: TRBV12-5
CDR3 DNA: TGTGCTAGTGGTTGGGACAGGGGGGGAGTCACTGAAGCTTTCTTT
CDR3 protein: CASGWDRGGVTEAFF

D gene: -
clone size: -
CDR3 length: 12
J gene: TRBJ1-2
V gene: TRBV5-1
CDR3 DNA: TGCGCCAGCAGCTTGATCGCCTCTGGCTACACCTTC
CDR3 protein: CASSLIASGYTF

D gene: -
clone size: once
CDR3 length: 15
J gene: TRBJ1-3
V gene: TRBV9
CDR3 DNA: TGTGCCAGCAGCGTAGTCCCGGCTTCTGGAAACACCATATATTTT
CDR3 protein: CASSVVPASGNTIYF

D gene: -
clone size: -
CDR3 length: 17
J gene: TRBJ1-1
V gene: TRBV7-3
CDR3 DNA: TGTGCCAGCAGCTTAAGAGAGGCTTGGGACGGAGGGTCCGGGGCTTTCTTT
CDR3 protein: CASSLREAWDGGSGAFF

D gene: -
clone size: -
CDR3 length: 13
J gene: TRBJ1-5
V gene: TRBV27
CDR3 DNA: TGTGCCAGCAGTTTGGCCAAGAATCAGCCCCAGCATTTT
CDR3 protein: CASSLAKNQPQHF

D gene: -
clone size: -
CDR3 length: 14
J gene: TRBJ1-3
V gene: TRBV6-6
CDR3 DNA: TGTGCCGTTCTGGGGGCGGGGCTGCGAAACACCATATATTTT
CDR3 protein: CAVLGAGLRNTIYF

D gene: -
clone size: -
CDR3 length: 12
J gene: TRBJ2-5
V gene: TRBV7-6
CDR3 DNA: TGTGCCAGCAGCCCGTCAGGAGAGACCCAGTACTTC
CDR3 protein: CASSPSGETQYF

D gene: -
clone size: once
CDR3 length: 16
J gene: TRBJ2-7
V gene: TRBV4-3
CDR3 DNA: TGCGCCAGCAGCCAAATAAGGACGGAAAGGGGCGTCGAGCAGTACTTC
CDR3 protein: CASSQIRTERGVEQYF

D gene: TRBD1
clone size: -
CDR3 length: 15
J gene: TRBJ2-3
V gene: TRBV5-1
CDR3 DNA: TGCGCCAGCAGCTCGACAGGGGAAAGCACAGATACGCAGTATTTT
CDR3 protein: CASSSTGESTDTQYF

D gene: -
clone size: few
CDR3 length: 11
J gene: TRBJ1-1
V gene: TRBV2
CDR3 DNA: TGTGCCCCCCAGGGATACACTGAAGCTTTCTTT
CDR3 protein: CAPQGYTEAFF

D gene: -
clone size: -
CDR3 length: 17
J gene: TRBJ2-1
V gene: TRBV14
CDR3 DNA: TGTGCCAGCAGTAGGAAGATAGCGGTTGATTCCTACAATGAGCAGTTCTTC
CDR3 protein: CASSRKIAVDSYNEQFF

D gene: -
clone size: -
CDR3 length: 14
J gene: TRBJ1-1
V gene: TRBV5-6
CDR3 DNA: TGTGCCAGCAGCTCATTAGAGCGAGTCACTGAAGCTTTCTTT
CDR3 protein: CASSSLERVTEAFF

D gene: -
clone size: -
CDR3 length: 13
J gene: TRBJ1-6
V gene: TRBV28
CDR3 DNA: TGTGCCAGCATACGGGACGGAAATTCACCCCTCCACTTT
CDR3 protein: CASIRDGNSPLHF

D gene: -
clone size: once
CDR3 length: 12
J gene: TRBJ2-3
V gene: TRBV7-6
CDR3 DNA: TGTGCCAGCAGCTTGAGCACAGATACGCAGTATTTT
CDR3 protein: CASSLSTDTQYF

D gene: TRBD1
clone size: -
CDR3 length: 16
J gene: TRBJ1-1
V gene: TRBV7-2
CDR3 DNA: TGTGCCAGCAGCTCTGGGCTCGACAGGGGTATCTCTGAAGCTTTCTTT
CDR3 protein: CASSSGLDRGISEAFF

D gene: -
clone size: -
CDR3 length: 16
J gene: TRBJ2-3
V gene: TRBV5-4
CDR3 DNA: TGTGCCAGCAGCGGGCCGGGCCAACGCTACTCAGATACGCAGTATTTT
CDR3 protein: CASSGPGQRYSDTQYF

D gene: -
clone size: -
CDR3 length: 11
J gene: TRBJ2-6
V gene: TRBV20-1
CDR3 DNA: TGCAGTGCTACTCCGACAGGCGTCCTGACTTTC
CDR3 protein: CSATPTGVLTF

D gene: TRBD1
clone size: -
CDR3 length: 14
J gene: TRBJ1-2
V gene: TRBV28
CDR3 DNA: TGTGCCAGCACCTTAGAAACAGGGGTCTATGGCTACACCTTC
CDR3 protein: CASTLETGVYGYTF

D gene: -
clone size: -
CDR3 length: 16
J gene: TRBJ2-5
V gene: TRBV5-1
CDR3 DNA: TGCGCCAGCAGCTTGGTAGTCGGGACACTCCAAGAGACCCAGTACTTC
CDR3 protein: CASSLVVGTLQETQYF

D gene: -
clone size: -
CDR3 length: 16
J gene: TRBJ1-1
V gene: TRBV1
CDR3 DNA: TGCACCAGCAGCGGGAACCGACCGATCTTGAACACTGAAGCTTTCTTT
CDR3 protein: CTSSGNRPILNTEAFF

D gene: -
clone size: -
CDR3 length: 13
J gene: TRBJ2-7
V gene: TRBV30
CDR3 DNA: TGTGCCTGGAGCGTTACAGGGCCCTACGAGCAGTACTTC
CDR3 protein: CAWSVTGPYEQYF

D gene: -
clone size: -
CDR3 length: 16
J gene: TRBJ1-6
V gene: TRBV25-1
CDR3 DNA: TGTGCCAGCAGTGAATATCCTCAGGGTCGGGTTTCACCCCTCCACTTT
CDR3 protein: CASSEYPQGRVSPLHF

D gene: -
clone size: -
CDR3 length: 15
J gene: TRBJ1-5
V gene: TRBV6-5
CDR3 DNA: TGTGCCAGCAGTTACGAAGAGTATAGCAATCAGCCCCAGCATTTT
CDR3 protein: CASSYEEYSNQPQHF

D gene: -
clone size: -
CDR3 length: 15
J gene: TRBJ2-7
V gene: TRBV7-2
CDR3 DNA: TGTGCCAGCAGCCTAAGCGGCGCCGGCTCCTACGAGCAGTACTTC
CDR3 protein: CASSLSGAGSYEQYF

D gene: -
clone size: -
CDR3 length: 12
J gene: TRBJ1-2
V gene: TRBV28
CDR3 DNA: TGTGCCAGCGGCTCAGGGGTCTATGGCTACACCTTC
CDR3 protein: CASGSGVYGYTF

D gene: TRBD2
clone size: -
CDR3 length: 17
J gene: TRBJ2-2
V gene: TRBV7-9
CDR3 DNA: TGTGCCAGCAGTCGGACTAGCGGGAGTTGGAACACCGGGGAGCTGTTTTTT
CDR3 protein: CASSRTSGSWNTGELFF

D gene: -
clone size: once
CDR3 length: 11
J gene: TRBJ2-7
V gene: TRBV18
CDR3 DNA: TGTGCCAGCTCACCCGATTACGAGCAGTACTTC
CDR3 protein: CASSPDYEQYF

D gene: -
clone size: -
CDR3 length: 16
J gene: TRBJ2-2
V gene: TRBV7-3
CDR3 DNA: TGTGCCAGCAGCTTAAGAGCCAAGACCAACACCGGGGAGCTGTTTTTT
CDR3 protein: CASSLRAKTNTGELFF

D gene: -
clone size: -
CDR3 length: 14
J gene: TRBJ1-3
V gene: TRBV9
CDR3 DNA: TGTGCCAGCAGCGCCAGCACCTCTGGAAACACCATATATTTT
CDR3 protein: CASSASTSGNTIYF

D gene: -
clone size: -
CDR3 length: 18
J gene: TRBJ2-4
V gene: TRBV28
CDR3 DNA: TGTGCCAGCAGAAACAATGGGAACCCTGGGGTTTCGGAAAACATTCAGTACTTC
CDR3 protein: CASRNNGNPGVSENIQYF

D gene: -
clone size: -
CDR3 length: 14
J gene: TRBJ2-7
V gene: TRBV5-1
CDR3 DNA: TGCGCCAGCAGCCACCAAGCCGTCAAAAACGAGCAGTACTTC
CDR3 protein: CASSHQAVKNEQYF

D gene: TRBD2
clone size: -
CDR3 length: 15
J gene: TRBJ2-2
V gene: TRBV18
CDR3 DNA: TGTGCCAGCTCACCGACTAGCGGGAGTCACGGGGAGCTGTTTTTT
CDR3 protein: CASSPTSGSHGELFF

D gene: -
clone size: -
CDR3 length: 14
J gene: TRBJ1-6
V gene: TRBV9
CDR3 DNA: TGTGCCAGCAGCGGCACAGGGCCGGATTCACCCCTCCACTTT
CDR3 protein: CASSGTGPDSPLHF

D gene: -
clone size: -
CDR3 length: 12
J gene: TRBJ1-1
V gene: TRBV10-3
CDR3 DNA: TGTGCCATCAGTGAGTTGAGCACTGAAGCTTTCTTT
CDR3 protein: CAISELSTEAFF

D gene: -
clone size: -
CDR3 length: 12
J gene: TRBJ1-1
V gene: TRBV11-2
CDR3 DNA: TGTGCCAGCAGCCCGAGAGGGTTTGAAGCTTTCTTT
CDR3 protein: CASSPRGFEAFF

D gene: -
clone size: -
CDR3 length: 11
J gene: TRBJ2-5
V gene: TRBV6-6
CDR3 DNA: TGTGCCAGCACCAACCAAGAGACCCAGTACTTC
CDR3 protein: CASTNQETQYF

D gene: TRBD2
clone size: once
CDR3 length: 16
J gene: TRBJ2-3
V gene: TRBV11-2
CDR3 DNA: TGTGCCAGCAGCCCCAGACTAGCGCTGATTACAGATACGCAGTATTTT
CDR3 protein: CASSPRLALITDTQYF

D gene: -
clone size: few
CDR3 length: 13
J gene: TRBJ1-5
V gene: TRBV9
CDR3 DNA: TGTGCCAGCAGCGTATCTGGCGGTCAGCCCCAGCATTTT
CDR3 protein: CASSVSGGQPQHF

D gene: -
clone size: -
CDR3 length: 16
J gene: TRBJ2-3
V gene: TRBV18
CDR3 DNA: TGTGCCAGCTCACCACTGACTAGTTCGGGCACAGATACGCAGTATTTT
CDR3 protein: CASSPLTSSGTDTQYF